The 22 T cell receptor beta chains given below trace back to one sample, sequenced in a study of Ad26.COV2.S vaccination and SARS-CoV-2 variants. The data were produced by immunoSEQ multiplex PCR, yet TCRdb's version contains in-frame clones alone and is incomplete. The data show roughly 700,000 clones, roughly 90% seen once. This sample's treatment: roughly 20 received Ad26.COV2.S at low or high dose, single or two shots; a few received placebo; per-sample allocation not given. The investigators took samples on day 63 after the first vaccine or placebo injection. Sequencing was performed on peripheral blood, taken in a trial of Ad26.COV2.S vaccine versus placebo. The source of these receptors is a person between 18 and 59 years old who received the Ad26.COV2.S COVID-19 vaccine or a placebo.

On this clone itself: Other DNA sequences within the sample encode an identical CDR3. The J gene is TRBJ1-5, the V gene TRBV6-5, with TRBD1 identical over 9 bases. Trimming cost V 4 bases and J 7 bases; bases outside gene matches: 5. The germline V gene encodes CDR1 MNHEY and CDR2 SVGAGI. CDR3 length: 14 residues. The CDR3 DNA is TGTGCCAGCAGTTCGGGACAGGGAGGGCAGCCCCAGCATTTT. Translated: CASSSGQGGQPQHF.

The J gene is TRBJ2-1, the V gene TRBV19, with unresolved D. Germline V gives CDR1 LNHDA, CDR2 SQIVND (reference sequence). V lost 6 bases, J lost 5 bases, and 17 bases lay in between. The CDR3 covers 15 residues. The CDR3 loop is CASSTHLPVHNEQFF. The CDR3 DNA follows: TGTGCCAGTAGCACCCATCTCCCGGTCCACAATGAGCAGTTCTTC.

The genes are TRBV11-2 and TRBJ2-3, with 10 bases identical to TRBD2. In germline, CDR1 is SGHAT, CDR2 FQNNGV. The CDR3 spans 17 residues. The V and J ends lost 4 bases and 1 base, in that order; junction bases with no gene match: 8. CDR3 sequence (DNA): TGTGCCAGCAGCTCCAAAAATCTAGCGGGGGGCACAGATACGCAGTATTTT. The encoded protein is CASSSKNLAGGTDTQYF.

The CDR3 DNA reads as TGTGCCAGCAGCGAAGCAAGCAATGAGCAGTTCTTC. Its translation is CASSEASNEQFF. The V call is TRBV3-1 (or the pseudogene TRBV3-2), the J call TRBJ2-1; D is undetermined. The germline gives CDR1 LGHDT, CDR2 YNNKEL (reference sequence). Trimming shortened V by 5 bases and J by 6 bases, and 8 bases separated the two germline ends. The CDR3 covers 12 residues.

The chain couples TRBV7-9 to TRBJ1-6; D is undetermined. This CDR3 contains 14 residues. The germline gives CDR1 SEHNR, CDR2 FQNEAQ (reference sequence). The germline V and J ends were trimmed by 5 bases and 9 bases, with 14 bases remaining between them. The CDR3 nucleotides are TGTGCCAGCAGCCCCAGGTGGGAGGGTTCACCCCTCCACTTT. Translating it yields CASSPRWEGSPLHF.

The chain joins TRBV27 to TRBJ1-1; 8 bases agree with TRBD1. Germline assignment: CDR1 MNHEY and CDR2 SMNVEV (reference sequence). The CDR3 runs 16 residues. The V segment lost 2 bases and the J segment 8 bases; nucleotides outside the gene matches: 13. The DNA of the CDR3 is TGTGCCAGCAGTTTAACCGTCAGGGGGCCAGGGGGGGAAGCTTTCTTT. Translated: CASSLTVRGPGGEAFF.

The V gene is TRBV11-2, the J gene TRBJ2-1, with D unclear. Germline V gene sequence: CDR1 SGHAT, CDR2 FQNNGV. CDR3 size: 13 residues. Trimming pared 1 base from V and 10 bases from J, leaving 11 bases between. CDR3 residues: CASSLGSVGEQFF. For the CDR3, the DNA is TGTGCCAGCAGCTTAGGGTCGGTGGGGGAGCAGTTCTTC.

The chain couples TRBV18 to TRBJ1-2; D not certain. The CDR3 spans 16 residues. With 3 bases removed from V and 4 bases from J, the gap between germline ends came to 18 bases. Germline CDR1 KGHSH, CDR2 LQKENI. CDR3 sequence: CASSPSEEGRSYGYTF. In nucleotides, the CDR3 is TGTGCCAGCTCACCGTCCGAGGAGGGTCGAAGCTATGGCTACACCTTC.

The chain is built from TRBV7-2 and TRBJ1-6; 11 positions agree with TRBD1. Germline CDR1 and CDR2: SGHTA and FQGNSA. V was clipped by 5 bases and J by 8 bases; unmatched bases: 8. The CDR3 consists of 16 residues. CDR3 DNA: TGTGCCAGCAGCACCGCCGGGACAGGGGGTTATTCACCCCTCCACTTT. Translated: CASSTAGTGGYSPLHF.

The chain employs TRBV5-5 and TRBJ1-4, with TRBD1 as a possible D gene (6 bases). CDR1 and CDR2 (germline): SGHKS, YYEKEE (reference sequence). The CDR3 length is 16 residues. V lost 5 bases and J lost 1, with 15 bases in between. The CDR3 loop reads CASSKGGRGTNEKLFF. The CDR3, as DNA: TGTGCCAGCAGTAAAGGGGGACGGGGAACTAATGAAAAACTGTTTTTT.

The V gene is TRBV18, the J gene TRBJ2-2, with 9 nucleotides matching TRBD1. The CDR3 is made up of 17 amino acids. Trimming at V came to 5 bases and at J to 2 bases, leaving 9 bases not matched to a gene. Germline-derived CDR1 and CDR2 are KGHSH and LQKENI. The CDR3 DNA reads as TGTGCCAGCTCAACTGGGACAGGGTGGTCCAACACCGGGGAGCTGTTTTTT. Translation: CASSTGTGWSNTGELFF. The entire variable domain, with the rest obtained from reference TRBV18 and TRBJ2-2, is as follows: NAGVMQNPRHLVRRRGQEARLRCSPMKGHSHVYWYRQLPEEGLKFMVYLQKENIIDESGMPKERFSAEFPKEGPSILRIQQVVRGDSAAYFCASSTGTGWSNTGELFFGEGSRLTVL.

This rearrangement joins TRBV19 to TRBJ2-3; no reliable D call. The CDR3 runs to 12 residues. Trimming stripped 6 bases from V and 3 bases from J, with 7 bases between. Germline loops: CDR1 LNHDA, CDR2 SQIVND (reference sequence). The CDR3 is CASSKGTDTQYF. The CDR3 bases are TGTGCCAGTAGCAAGGGAACAGATACGCAGTATTTT. Variable domain in full (rest from reference TRBV19 and TRBJ2-3): DGGITQSPKYLFRKEGQNVTLSCEQNLNHDAMYWYRQDPGQGLRLIYYSQIVNDFQKGDIAEGYSVSREKKESFPLTVTSAQKNPTAFYLCASSKGTDTQYFGPGTRLTVL.

This chain links TRBV3-1 (or the pseudogene TRBV3-2) with TRBJ1-3; maybe TRBD1 (6 bases). CDR1 is LGHDT, CDR2 YNNKEL, per germline (reference sequence). The CDR3 is 15 residues long. Trimming removed 5 bases from V and 2 bases from J, with 13 bases in between. The CDR3 loop is CASSAAGVTGNTIYF. The CDR3 coding sequence is TGTGCCAGCAGCGCAGCAGGGGTTACTGGAAACACCATATATTTT.

J is TRBJ2-2 and V is TRBV10-3, with 7 bases identical to TRBD1. The junction had 6 bases not matched to a gene; V was cut back by 8 bases and J by 6 bases. The CDR3 loop spans 13 amino acids. Germline V gene data show CDR1 as ENHRY and CDR2 as SYGVKD. The CDR3 DNA sequence: TGTGCCATCGGGCGACAGGGCGCCGGGGAGCTGTTTTTT. Its protein is CAIGRQGAGELFF.

This rearrangement joins TRBV19 to TRBJ1-2; no firm D call. V lost 6 bases and J lost 4, with 12 bases in between. This CDR3 is built from 13 residues. Germline-derived CDR1 and CDR2 are LNHDA and SQIVND (reference sequence). CDR3 amino acids: CASSRESSYGYTF. CDR3 nucleotides: TGTGCCAGTAGCCGGGAATCAAGCTATGGCTACACCTTC.

DNA for the CDR3: TGTGCCAGCAGGGTGACTAGGACGATTCACGAGCAGTACTTC. Its protein product is CASRVTRTIHEQYF. The J gene is TRBJ2-7, the V gene TRBV6-5; weak D call: TRBD2 (6 bases). The germline gives CDR1 MNHEY, CDR2 SVGAGI. The CDR3 consists of 14 residues. V lost 6 bases and J 5 bases, leaving 17 bases between the germline ends.

The genes are TRBV9 and TRBJ1-2; D possibly corresponds to TRBD1 (5 bases). The germline V gene has CDR1 SGDLS and CDR2 YYNGEE. This CDR3 contains 12 residues. V lost 3 bases and J lost 9, with 12 bases in between. CDR3 region: CASSAGTASYTF. In DNA form, the CDR3 reads TGTGCCAGCAGCGCCGGGACGGCCAGCTACACCTTC.

This clone was seen only once. Additional DNA sequences in this sample encode the identical CDR3. CDR3 DNA sequence: TGTGCCAGTAGTACCAGACAGGGCGCCTACGAGCAGTACTTC. Protein sequence: CASSTRQGAYEQYF. This rearrangement joins TRBV19 to TRBJ2-7; 7 bases agree with TRBD1. Per the germline V gene, CDR1 is LNHDA and CDR2 is SQIVND (reference sequence). CDR3 length equals 14 residues. The junction had 5 bases not matched to a gene; V was cut back by 4 bases and J by 2 bases. Variable domain in full (rest from reference TRBV19 and TRBJ2-7): DGGITQSPKYLFRKEGQNVTLSCEQNLNHDAMYWYRQDPGQGLRLIYYSQIVNDFQKGDIAEGYSVSREKKESFPLTVTSAQKNPTAFYLCASSTRQGAYEQYFGPGTRLTVT.

The gene calls are TRBV15 and TRBJ1-6; D remains ambiguous. CDR1 LNHNV and CDR2 YYDKDF come from the germline V gene (reference sequence). V lost 0 bases and J 0 bases, leaving 3 bases between the germline ends. This CDR3 is 15 amino acids long. The CDR3 DNA reads TGTGCCACCAGCAGAGATCCCTCCTATAATTCACCCCTCCACTTT. Translated: CATSRDPSYNSPLHF.

This clone was seen only a few times. The chain combines TRBV6-6 with TRBJ2-2; 8 bases line up with TRBD1. Germline V gives CDR1 MNHNY, CDR2 SVGAGI (reference sequence). J gave up 7 bases and V 7 bases, and 5 bases lay outside the gene matches. CDR3 length: 13 residues. This CDR3 is CASIRGQNGELFF. CDR3 DNA: TGTGCCAGCATCAGGGGGCAAAACGGGGAGCTGTTTTTT.

V and J are TRBV6-1 and TRBJ2-7; no firm D call. This CDR3 is 15 amino acids long. Trimming removed 0 bases at V and 2 bases at J, with 11 bases between. CDR1 and CDR2 (germline): MNHNS, SASEGT. CDR3 residues: CASSEAGRVPYEQYF. Here the CDR3 DNA reads TGTGCCAGCAGTGAAGCGGGTCGTGTCCCCTACGAGCAGTACTTC.

This chain uses TRBV7-9 with TRBJ1-1, with 8 positions matching TRBD1. The germline gives CDR1 SEHNR, CDR2 FQNEAQ (reference sequence). This CDR3 region has 14 residues. Trimming at V came to 5 bases and at J to 4 bases, leaving 6 bases not matched to a gene. The CDR3 is CASSKDRESTEAFF. CDR3 bases: TGTGCCAGCAGCAAGGACAGGGAATCCACTGAAGCTTTCTTT.